Below are 15 T cell receptor beta chains sequenced from a single sample in a study of shared clonotypes between healthy human individuals. Here immunoSEQ multiplex PCR was the method, and the copy in TCRdb shows in-frame clones only, minus some. The table shows fewer than 1.6 million clones, with around 98.5% occurring only once. The sample consisted of naive CD4+ T cells sorted from blood. Specified subset: CD45RA+ positively selected. The receptors stem from a man aged 30-40 years in good health.

The V gene is TRBV5-1, the J gene TRBJ2-5; D unclear. Germline CDR1 is SGHRS and CDR2 is YFSETQ. This CDR3 spans 12 amino acids. V gave up 5 bases and J gave up 5 bases, with 10 bases separating them. For the CDR3, the DNA is TGCGCCAGCAGGGAAGGTGGTGAGACCCAGTACTTC. It specifies CASREGGETQYF.

This chain joins TRBV5-4 and TRBJ2-7; 7 bases map to TRBD2. The CDR3 covers 14 residues. The germline gives CDR1 SGHNT, CDR2 YYREEE (reference sequence). V was pared by 5 bases and J by 4 bases, with 9 bases of the junction left unmatched. This CDR3 reads CASSPSHSGYEQYF. The CDR3 DNA sequence: TGTGCCAGCAGTCCTTCTCATAGCGGGTACGAGCAGTACTTC.

The chain joins TRBV5-1 to TRBJ2-7; TRBD1 aligns across 9 bases. V lost 6 bases, J lost 2 bases, and 6 bases stayed unmatched. The germline V gene encodes CDR1 SGHRS and CDR2 YFSETQ. This CDR3 is built from 14 residues. The CDR3 DNA reads TGCGCCAGCACAAAAGGGGACAGGGCCTACGAGCAGTACTTC. It encodes CASTKGDRAYEQYF.

J is TRBJ1-2 and V is TRBV6-6, with D possibly TRBD1 on 6 matching bases. V shed 2 bases and J shed 4 bases, with 14 bases lying between them. Germline V gives CDR1 MNHNY, CDR2 SVGAGI (reference sequence). This CDR3 region has 15 residues. CDR3 sequence reads: CASSYMQTGTYGYTF. The DNA for the CDR3 is TGTGCCAGCAGTTACATGCAAACAGGGACCTATGGCTACACCTTC.

V gene TRBV7-9 combines with J gene TRBJ2-7; a weak D match, TRBD1 (5 bases). The V end lost 6 bases, the J end lost 3 bases, and 18 bases lay between the germline ends. Per germline, CDR1 SEHNR and CDR2 FQNEAQ (reference sequence). The CDR3 covers 15 residues. This CDR3 reads CASRQTRGANYEQYF. The CDR3 DNA sequence: TGTGCCAGCAGGCAGACAAGGGGCGCTAACTACGAGCAGTACTTC.

The genes are TRBV11-2 and TRBJ2-7; TRBD2 might be the D (5 bases). The length of the CDR3 is 14 residues. The germline CDR1 and CDR2 sequences are SGHAT and FQNNGV. With 4 bases removed from V and 3 bases from J, the gap between germline ends came to 13 bases. The CDR3 coding sequence is TGTGCCAGCAGCTCATGGGATCGGGGCTACGAGCAGTACTTC. Amino acids: CASSSWDRGYEQYF.

The V and J genes are TRBV11-2 and TRBJ1-5, with D unclear. CDR3 length: 15 residues. The V gene's germline CDR1 is SGHAT and CDR2 FQNNGV. The V end lost 3 bases, the J end lost 4 bases, and 13 bases lay between the germline ends. Here the CDR3 reads CASSLSPGGNQPQHF. Here the CDR3 DNA reads TGTGCCAGCAGCTTGTCCCCGGGAGGTAATCAGCCCCAGCATTTT. Together with reference TRBV11-2 and TRBJ1-5, the CDR3 gives the full variable domain: EAGVAQSPRYKIIEKRQSVAFWCNPISGHATLYWYQQILGQGPKLLIQFQNNGVVDDSQLPKDRFSAERLKGVDSTLKIQPAKLEDSAVYLCASSLSPGGNQPQHFGDGTRLSIL.

The rearrangement uses TRBV18 and TRBJ2-5, with TRBD2 matching 15 bases. CDR1 and CDR2 from the germline V gene are KGHSH and LQKENI. The CDR3 has 17 amino acids. The junction had 2 bases not matched to a gene; V was cut back by 1 base and J by 2 bases. The CDR3 DNA sequence: TGTGCCAGCTCACCACTTGGACTAGCGGGAGGGCAAGAGACCCAGTACTTC. This gives the protein CASSPLGLAGGQETQYF. The full variable domain, its missing parts supplied by reference TRBV18 and TRBJ2-5, is NAGVMQNPRHLVRRRGQEARLRCSPMKGHSHVYWYRQLPEEGLKFMVYLQKENIIDESGMPKERFSAEFPKEGPSILRIQQVVRGDSAAYFCASSPLGLAGGQETQYFGPGTRLLVL.

The chain employs TRBV18 and TRBJ1-1; tentatively, D is TRBD1 (5 bases). This CDR3 contains 16 residues. Germline V gene sequence: CDR1 KGHSH, CDR2 LQKENI. Trimming shortened V by 0 bases and J by 3 bases, and 14 bases separated the two germline ends. The CDR3 protein is CASSPPGAGPDTEAFF. The CDR3 DNA is TGTGCCAGCTCACCACCCGGAGCGGGGCCGGACACTGAAGCTTTCTTT. Drawing the rest from reference TRBV18 and TRBJ1-1, the complete variable domain is NAGVMQNPRHLVRRRGQEARLRCSPMKGHSHVYWYRQLPEEGLKFMVYLQKENIIDESGMPKERFSAEFPKEGPSILRIQQVVRGDSAAYFCASSPPGAGPDTEAFFGQGTRLTVV.

This CDR3 is CASSLPDPTAQYF. The DNA for the CDR3 is TGCGCCAGCAGCTTACCGGACCCGACAGCGCAGTATTTT. The gene calls are TRBV5-1 and TRBJ2-3; the D gene is possibly TRBD1 (5 bases). Between the trimmed V and J ends, which lost 2 bases and 10 bases, there was a span of 14 bases. Per germline, CDR1 SGHRS and CDR2 YFSETQ. This CDR3 comprises 13 residues.

The J gene is TRBJ2-3, the V gene TRBV10-3; weak D call: TRBD2 (5 bases). V lost 3 bases and J lost 3, with 7 bases in between. Germline lookup yields CDR1 ENHRY and CDR2 SYGVKD. The CDR3 length is 13 residues. The DNA for the CDR3 is TGTGCCATCAGTGACTCGGGGACAGATACGCAGTATTTT. Its protein is CAISDSGTDTQYF.

This chain joins TRBV18 and TRBJ2-1; the D gene is possibly TRBD1 (6 bases). With 0 bases removed from V and 5 bases from J, the gap between germline ends came to 14 bases. Germline assignment: CDR1 KGHSH and CDR2 LQKENI. The CDR3 is 16 residues long. DNA for the CDR3: TGTGCCAGCTCACCACCATTACAGGGATCGAACAATGAGCAGTTCTTC. Translated, it gives CASSPPLQGSNNEQFF.

The chain links TRBV5-1 to TRBJ1-2, with D maybe TRBD1 (6 bases). Germline V CDR1 and CDR2: SGHRS, YFSETQ. The CDR3 runs 14 residues. Trimming removed 1 base at V and 5 bases at J, with 12 bases between. The CDR3 region has the DNA TGCGCCAGCAGCTTGACGGCAGGGGATTATGGCTACACCTTC. Translation gives CASSLTAGDYGYTF.

The rearrangement joins TRBV10-1 to TRBJ2-7; D is ambiguous. CDR3 length equals 13 residues. Per the germline V gene, CDR1 is WNHNN and CDR2 is SYGVQD (reference sequence). V gave up 4 bases and J gave up 1 base, with 8 bases separating them. The CDR3 reads CASSGAQSYEQYF. DNA of the CDR3: TGCGCCAGCAGTGGAGCACAATCCTACGAGCAGTACTTC.

The chain employs TRBV7-9 and TRBJ1-2, with D unresolved. V was cut by 1 base and J by 2 bases, with 8 bases left in between. CDR1 and CDR2 (germline): SEHNR, FQNEAQ (reference sequence). This CDR3 has 14 amino acids. The DNA for the CDR3 is TGTGCCAGCAGCTTAGTTTCCCTAAACTATGGCTACACCTTC. Residues: CASSLVSLNYGYTF.